The 7 T cell receptor beta chains below come from one sample, sequenced in a study of blood T cell repertoires in COVID-19. Some clones are missing from TCRdb's copy, which holds only in-frame ones; the method was immunoSEQ multiplex PCR. The sample lists under 150,000 clones; approximately 80% were seen once. Sequencing was carried out using peripheral blood. These receptors were collected from a woman aged 40 to 50 with active or convalescent COVID-19.

The CDR3: CASSLYRSRELFF. For the CDR3, the DNA is TGTGCCAGCAGTTTGTACCGGTCCCGGGAGCTGTTTTTT. The V gene is TRBV12-3 or TRBV12-4, the J gene TRBJ2-2, with D unclear. CDR3 length: 13 amino acids. Trimming removed 3 bases at V and 9 bases at J, with 11 bases between.

The rearrangement uses TRBV6-5 and TRBJ2-5; 7 positions match TRBD2. This CDR3 region has 15 residues. Germline V gives CDR1 MNHEY, CDR2 SVGAGI. With V trimmed by 6 bases and J by 5 bases, 12 bases remained unmatched. The CDR3 loop is CASRKGWQGGETQYF. The CDR3 DNA follows: TGTGCCAGCAGAAAGGGGTGGCAGGGAGGGGAGACCCAGTACTTC.

The chain carries TRBV4-1 and TRBJ1-5; no reliable D call. Germline V CDR1 and CDR2: MGHRA, YSYEKL. CDR3 size: 14 residues. Trimming took off 4 bases at V and 5 bases at J, with 12 bases between the two ends. CDR3 coding DNA: TGCGCCAGCAGCCTGAGGGCGCAGGATCAGCCCCAGCATTTT. As protein: CASSLRAQDQPQHF.

The chain recombines TRBV5-1 with TRBJ2-5; 7 nucleotides agree with TRBD2. With V trimmed by 6 bases and J by 9 bases, 17 bases remained unmatched. The CDR3 covers 15 residues. Germline V lookup: CDR1 SGHRS, CDR2 YFSETQ. This CDR3 is CASTGARTRGGAQYF. The CDR3 DNA follows: TGCGCCAGCACCGGGGCCCGGACTAGGGGAGGGGCCCAGTACTTC.

The rearrangement joins TRBV4-3 to TRBJ2-7; tentative D call: TRBD2 (6 bases). Germline V CDR1 and CDR2: LGHNA, YSLEER. The CDR3 sequence is 17 residues long. The germline V and J ends were trimmed by 1 base and 4 bases, with 20 bases remaining between them. Written as DNA, the CDR3 is TGCGCCAGCAGCCAAGCGGTGTTCGAGACTAGTCGGTACGAGCAGTACTTC. It encodes CASSQAVFETSRYEQYF.

The chain is built from TRBV7-9 and TRBJ1-2, with 7 bases matching TRBD1. V lost 2 bases to trimming and J lost 8 bases; unmatched junction nucleotides: 5. CDR3 length: 13 residues. Per the germline V gene, CDR1 is SEHNR and CDR2 is FQNEAQ (reference sequence). CDR3 in amino acids: CASSLTGVTGYTF. In DNA, the CDR3 is TGTGCCAGCAGCTTAACAGGGGTTACGGGCTACACCTTC.

The chain carries TRBV6-5 and TRBJ1-5, with 8 bases aligning to TRBD1. This CDR3 region has 14 residues. Unmatched junction bases numbered 2, after V lost 6 bases and J lost 1 base. Germline V CDR1 and CDR2: MNHEY, SVGAGI. This CDR3 is CASRAGGSNQPQHF. CDR3 coding DNA: TGTGCCAGCAGGGCAGGGGGCAGCAATCAGCCCCAGCATTTT.